The 2 T cell receptor delta chains presented below share a single source sample, sequenced in a study of gamma-delta T cells after stem cell transplantation. TCRdb applied CATT to the RT-PCR reads for clone calling. The sample shows around 1,700 delta-chain clones, roughly 15% of them seen only once. The specimen was gamma-delta T cells. The receptors come from a human donor. It is not recorded whose cells these are; they may come from a transplant donor.

In this sample, this clone turned up a few times. A single base separates this from a much larger clone, so it may be a read error. The rearrangement uses TRDV2 and TRDJ3; 8 bases fit TRDD3. This CDR3 has 19 residues. In germline, CDR1 is GEAIGNYY, CDR2 EKD. The CDR3 DNA follows: TGTGCCTGTGACACCGTACTGGGGGCCTCCTCCTGGGACGCCCGACAGATGTTTTTC. This codes for CACDTVLGASSWDARQMFF.

In its sample, this clone ranks as large. This chain's CDR3 is CALGALSYLRIGNDKLIF. In nucleotides, the CDR3 is TGTGCTCTTGGGGCCCTTTCCTACCTCCGGATAGGGAACGATAAACTCATCTTT. The chain employs TRDV1 and TRDJ1, with 7 bases aligning to TRDD2. The germline CDR1 and CDR2 sequences are TSWWSYY and QGS. Trimming took 4 bases from V and 4 from J; bases not matched to a gene: 18. This CDR3 has 18 residues.